The 5 T cell receptor beta chains below all came from one sample that was sequenced in a study of blood T cell repertoires in COVID-19. Using immunoSEQ multiplex PCR, the repertoire was profiled, and TCRdb retains in-frame clones only, with some absent. The table lists approximately 97,000 clones, approximately 90% of them singletons. The sequencing input was peripheral blood. All receptors derive from a woman aged 50 to 60 with COVID-19, enrolled during active disease.

This clone was counted between two and nine times. V gene TRBV7-9 combines with J gene TRBJ1-5, with D possibly being TRBD1 (5 bases). Germline CDR1 is SEHNR and CDR2 is FQNEAQ (reference sequence). Trimming took 2 bases from V and 0 from J, leaving 5 bases between them. CDR3 length: 14 amino acids. The CDR3 protein is CASSLQGSNQPQHF. Written as DNA, the CDR3 is TGTGCCAGCAGCTTACAGGGTAGCAATCAGCCCCAGCATTTT.

V and J are TRBV3-1 (or the pseudogene TRBV3-2) and TRBJ1-2; 8 nucleotides match TRBD1. This CDR3 has 15 amino acids. Looked up from germline, CDR1 is LGHDT and CDR2 is YNNKEL (reference sequence). The V segment lost 1 base and the J segment 4 bases; nucleotides outside the gene matches: 5. CDR3 DNA: TGTGCCAGCAGCCAAGCGGCAGGGGGCTCCTATGGCTACACCTTC. It encodes CASSQAAGGSYGYTF.

This clone came up once. This sequence joins TRBV5-6 and TRBJ1-6, with 10 bases matching TRBD1. Trimming at V came to 0 bases and at J to 7 bases, leaving 1 base not matched to a gene. The germline gives CDR1 SGHDT, CDR2 YYEEEE. There are 15 residues in the CDR3. CDR3 nucleotides: TGTGCCAGCAGCTTGGGGGGACAGGGGAATTCACCCCTCCACTTT. Amino acids: CASSLGGQGNSPLHF.

The chain has TRBV5-1 and TRBJ1-4; no definite D call. This CDR3 is built from 14 residues. The V end was cut by 0 bases, the J end by 8 bases, with 11 bases between. Per germline, CDR1 SGHRS and CDR2 YFSETQ. For the CDR3, the DNA is TGCGCCAGCAGCTTGGTTGGTCTAGGAGAAAAACTGTTTTTT. Protein sequence: CASSLVGLGEKLFF.

Of note for this clone: This CDR3 is also generated by other DNA sequences in the sample. The chain employs TRBV5-6 and TRBJ1-2, with D maybe TRBD1 (5 bases). Per germline, CDR1 SGHDT and CDR2 YYEEEE. Trimming removed 1 base at V and 11 bases at J, with 21 bases between. This CDR3 contains 15 residues. The CDR3 loop reads CASSLRSSGVGGYTF. In DNA, the CDR3 is TGTGCCAGCAGCTTGAGATCGTCGGGGGTAGGTGGTTACACCTTC.